These T cell receptor beta chains were read from a single sample in a study of cytomegalovirus exposure and HLA in healthy donors. Clones were sequenced by immunoSEQ multiplex PCR, and TCRdb holds only the in-frame ones, with some missing. The table includes under 200,000 clones, 84% detected once. Material for sequencing was PBMCs. The receptors originated from a boy aged 2 to 9 in good health and CMV-seronegative. Each CDR3 is given with its conserved first and last residue. The D gene is left open where the match is weak. Size is omitted from some rows. Given values are once, few, many or a class for expanded clones.

clone size,V gene,D gene,J gene,CDR3 DNA,CDR3 protein
.,TRBV14,.,TRBJ2-2,TGTGCCAGCAGCCAAGGCTGGGGGCTAAGTGCCGGGGAGCTGTTTTTT,CASSQGWGLSAGELFF
once,TRBV6-1,.,TRBJ1-5,TGTGCCAGCATGGACACAACAGGGCTCAATCAGCCCCAGCATTTT,CASMDTTGLNQPQHF
few,TRBV10-2,TRBD1,TRBJ1-5,TGCGCCAGCAGGACAGGGATGAGTCAGCCCCAGCATTTT,CASRTGMSQPQHF
.,TRBV10-1,.,TRBJ2-7,TGCGCCAGCAGTGAAGCAGACCCACGAGGCGAGCAGTACTTC,CASSEADPRGEQYF
.,TRBV19,.,TRBJ2-3,TGTGCCAGTAGAGGGAGTTTCTTAACAGATACGCAGTATTTT,CASRGSFLTDTQYF
.,TRBV29-1,TRBD1,TRBJ2-3,TGCAGCGTTGAAACAGGGGTCCTTCCCCACACAGATACGCAGTATTTT,CSVETGVLPHTDTQYF
.,TRBV13,TRBD1,TRBJ2-5,TGTGCCAGCAGCTTAAAGACAGGGGGCCGGGAGACCCAGTACTTC,CASSLKTGGRETQYF
.,TRBV6-6,.,TRBJ2-3,TGTGCCAGCAGTTCATTGCAGGGACTGAGGGCGCAGTATTTT,CASSSLQGLRAQYF
.,TRBV29-1,.,TRBJ2-2,TGCAGCGTTCTTGTCATGGCGGAGCTGTTTTTT,CSVLVMAELFF
.,TRBV10-1,.,TRBJ2-1,TGCGCCAGCAGTGAGGGTAGAAACTCCTACAATGAGCAGTTCTTC,CASSEGRNSYNEQFF
once,TRBV7-3,TRBD1,TRBJ2-1,TGTGCCAGCAGCCTAACAGGGGACAATGAGCAGTTCTTC,CASSLTGDNEQFF
.,TRBV5-4,.,TRBJ1-1,TGTGCCAGAAGTACGGGGGTAAACACTGAAGCTTTCTTT,CARSTGVNTEAFF
.,TRBV7-9,TRBD1,TRBJ1-2,TGTGCCAGCAGCTTTAGGGGACAGGGGAGGGACTATGGCTACACCTTC,CASSFRGQGRDYGYTF
.,TRBV9,.,TRBJ2-7,TGTGCCAGCAGCGTAGGGCCAGTCTCCTACGAGCAGTACTTC,CASSVGPVSYEQYF
.,TRBV9,TRBD2,TRBJ2-5,TGTGCCAGCAGCCGAACTAGCGGGAGGGAAGAGACCCAGTACTTC,CASSRTSGREETQYF
.,TRBV6-5,.,TRBJ1-2,TGTGCCAGCAGACCAAGTCAGGCCTCCGCCTATGGCTACACCTTC,CASRPSQASAYGYTF
.,TRBV1,.,TRBJ2-7,TGCGGCGAGGTTAGGGACTCCTGGGAGCAGTACTTC,CGEVRDSWEQYF
once,TRBV11-1,.,TRBJ2-1,TGTGCCAGCAGCCCTTCAAAAGTCCCTAACAATGAGCAGTTCTTC,CASSPSKVPNNEQFF
.,TRBV28,.,TRBJ1-2,TGTGCCAGCAGTTTCAGGGGAGGGAACTATGGCTACACCTTC,CASSFRGGNYGYTF
once,TRBV6-1,TRBD1,TRBJ2-2,TGTGCCAGCAGGCCCACAGGGGCGGGCACCGGGGAGCTGTTTTTT,CASRPTGAGTGELFF
once,TRBV7-6,.,TRBJ1-3,TGTGCCAGCAGCCTTGGCCCTGGGAGGACCTCTGGAAACACCATATATTTT,CASSLGPGRTSGNTIYF
.,TRBV19,.,TRBJ2-5,TGTGCCAGTAATATCAGGGGTCAAGAGACCCAGTACTTC,CASNIRGQETQYF
.,TRBV4-2,TRBD2,TRBJ2-5,TGTGCCAGCAGCCGCGATTATAAAAGGACTAGCGGGAGGGTCATGGACCAGTACTTC,CASSRDYKRTSGRVMDQYF
.,TRBV5-6,TRBD2,TRBJ2-7,TGTGCCAGCAGCTTGGAACTAGCGGGAGCCCACGAGCAGTACTTC,CASSLELAGAHEQYF
.,TRBV9,.,TRBJ2-1,TGTGCCAGCAGCTCGGGACTCGCCAACAATGAGCAGTTCTTC,CASSSGLANNEQFF
.,TRBV29-1,TRBD1,TRBJ1-2,TGCAGCGTTCCCGACAGGGGGCTGGATGGCTACACCTTC,CSVPDRGLDGYTF
.,TRBV29-1,TRBD2,TRBJ2-4,TGCAGCGTTCTGCGGGAGGGGGGTCAGTACTTC,CSVLREGGQYF
.,TRBV28,.,TRBJ2-7,TGTGCCAGTTCGGTTAGCGACTACTCCTACGAGCAGTACTTC,CASSVSDYSYEQYF
once,TRBV7-6,.,TRBJ2-1,TGTGCCAGCAGCTTAAGTCAAGGAGGGGAGCGGGTTTCCTACAATGAGCAGTTCTTC,CASSLSQGGERVSYNEQFF
once,TRBV18,.,TRBJ2-2,TGTGCCAGCTCACCAGCTTCCGGGACGAACACCGGGGAGCTGTTTTTT,CASSPASGTNTGELFF
.,TRBV10-3,.,TRBJ2-7,TGTGCCATCAGTGAAAACCGGGACAATGACGAGCAGTACTTC,CAISENRDNDEQYF
once,TRBV7-3,TRBD1,TRBJ2-3,TGTGCCAGCAGCGTCCCGGGACAGGGAGGCACAGATACGCAGTATTTT,CASSVPGQGGTDTQYF
.,TRBV4-1,TRBD1,TRBJ1-2,TGCGCCAGCAGCCGGAAGGACAGGGCCGGCTATGGCTACACCTTC,CASSRKDRAGYGYTF
.,TRBV13,.,TRBJ2-7,TGTGCCAGCAGCTTCGGTCGCGGAAGCTCCTACGAGCAGTACTTC,CASSFGRGSSYEQYF
once,TRBV10-3,TRBD1,TRBJ1-4,TGTGCCATCAGTGGCCAGGGGGCTGATGAAAAACTGTTTTTT,CAISGQGADEKLFF
.,TRBV12-5,.,TRBJ1-2,TGTGCTAGTGGTTTGCTGCAGGTCTATAACTATGGCTACACCTTC,CASGLLQVYNYGYTF
.,TRBV6-1,.,TRBJ2-7,TGTGCCAGCAGTGAAGGAGGAAATCCATCCTACGAGCAGTACTTC,CASSEGGNPSYEQYF
.,TRBV5-8,.,TRBJ1-1,TGTGCCAGCAGCCTATACCTCGTCAGGGCGGACACTGAAGCTTTCTTT,CASSLYLVRADTEAFF
.,TRBV7-3,TRBD2,TRBJ2-7,TGTGCCAGCAGTTCCTCGGGAGGATCCCTTGACGAGCAGTACTTC,CASSSSGGSLDEQYF
.,TRBV5-1,.,TRBJ1-2,TGCGCCAGCAGCTTGCGAAACGGGGGGAAAGGCTATGGCTACACCTTC,CASSLRNGGKGYGYTF
.,TRBV9,.,TRBJ2-5,TGTGCCAGCAGCCTGACGTGGGGCTCTGGGGAGACCCAGTACTTC,CASSLTWGSGETQYF
.,TRBV15,.,TRBJ2-1,TGTGCCACCAGCAGAGATCCAGGGGAAGGAAATGAGCAGTTCTTC,CATSRDPGEGNEQFF
.,TRBV5-6,.,TRBJ1-2,TGTGCCAGCAGTCCGGACAGTAACTATGGCTACACCTTC,CASSPDSNYGYTF
.,TRBV13,TRBD2,TRBJ2-3,TGTGCCAGCAGCGTACAACCGACTAGCGCGAGCACAGATACGCAGTATTTT,CASSVQPTSASTDTQYF
.,TRBV5-1,TRBD1,TRBJ1-1,TGCGCCAGCAGCCCTTCGACAGGGGGGGATACTGAAGCTTTCTTT,CASSPSTGGDTEAFF
few,TRBV4-1,TRBD1,TRBJ2-3,TGCGCCAGCAGCATCCGGGGACAGCCTAGCACAGATACGCAGTATTTT,CASSIRGQPSTDTQYF
.,TRBV7-9,.,TRBJ2-7,TGTGCCAGCAGTCCATGGGGGACTGCGTCCTACGAGCAGTACTTC,CASSPWGTASYEQYF
once,TRBV5-6,TRBD2,TRBJ2-1,TGTGCCAGCACCCAGACTAGCGGGAGCTGGAATGAGCAGTTCTTC,CASTQTSGSWNEQFF
.,TRBV27,TRBD1,TRBJ1-1,TGTGCCAGCAGTTTCGGGACAGGGTGGACTGAAGCTTTCTTT,CASSFGTGWTEAFF
.,TRBV29-1,TRBD1,TRBJ2-3,TGCAGCGTGCGACAGGGGGAAAGCACAGATACGCAGTATTTT,CSVRQGESTDTQYF
.,TRBV7-8,TRBD1,TRBJ2-7,TGTGCCAGCAGATTAGGGACAGCTACCTACGAGCAGTACTTC,CASRLGTATYEQYF
.,TRBV28,.,TRBJ1-4,TGTGCCAGCAGTACCCCGGAGGATGAAAAACTGTTTTTT,CASSTPEDEKLFF
.,TRBV7-9,.,TRBJ1-1,TGTGCCAGCAGTCCCCAGGGGCGCAAGGACACTGAAGCTTTCTTT,CASSPQGRKDTEAFF
.,TRBV19,.,TRBJ1-1,TGTGCCAGTAACACTATTCGCAGGGCTACCACTGAAGCTTTCTTT,CASNTIRRATTEAFF
.,TRBV2,TRBD2,TRBJ2-1,TGTGCCACCTCCGCCACTAGCGGGAGGGCCGCGGAGCAGTTCTTC,CATSATSGRAAEQFF
few,TRBV10-2,.,TRBJ1-4,TGCGCCAGCAGGAGGACAACTAATGAAAAACTGTTTTTT,CASRRTTNEKLFF
.,TRBV19,.,TRBJ2-7,TGTGCCAGTAGTATAGGCCCGACCCGGGAGCTCTACGAGCAGTACTTC,CASSIGPTRELYEQYF
.,TRBV4-1,.,TRBJ2-1,TGCGCCAGCAGCCAACTACCTACGGGGAACAATGAGCAGTTCTTC,CASSQLPTGNNEQFF